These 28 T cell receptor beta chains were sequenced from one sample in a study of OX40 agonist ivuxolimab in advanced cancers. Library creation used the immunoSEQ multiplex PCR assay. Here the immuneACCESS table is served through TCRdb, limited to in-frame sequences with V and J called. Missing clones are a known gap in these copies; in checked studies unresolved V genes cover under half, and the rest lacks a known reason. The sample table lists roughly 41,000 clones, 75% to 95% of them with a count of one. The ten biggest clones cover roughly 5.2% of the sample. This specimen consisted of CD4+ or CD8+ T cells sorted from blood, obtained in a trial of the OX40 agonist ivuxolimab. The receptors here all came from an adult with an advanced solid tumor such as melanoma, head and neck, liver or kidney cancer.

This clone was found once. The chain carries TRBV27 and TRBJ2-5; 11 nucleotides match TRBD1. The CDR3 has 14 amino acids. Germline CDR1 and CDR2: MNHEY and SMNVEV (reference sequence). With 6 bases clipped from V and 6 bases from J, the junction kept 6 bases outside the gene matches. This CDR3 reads CASSTGQGAKTQYF. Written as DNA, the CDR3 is TGTGCCAGCAGCACCGGACAGGGGGCGAAGACCCAGTACTTC.

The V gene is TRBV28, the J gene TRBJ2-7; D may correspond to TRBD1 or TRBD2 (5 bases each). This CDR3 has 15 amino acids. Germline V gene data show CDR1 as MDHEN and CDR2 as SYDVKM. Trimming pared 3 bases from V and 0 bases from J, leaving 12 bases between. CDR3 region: CASSFFGTVSYEQYF. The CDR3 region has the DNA TGTGCCAGCAGTTTCTTCGGGACGGTCTCCTACGAGCAGTACTTC.

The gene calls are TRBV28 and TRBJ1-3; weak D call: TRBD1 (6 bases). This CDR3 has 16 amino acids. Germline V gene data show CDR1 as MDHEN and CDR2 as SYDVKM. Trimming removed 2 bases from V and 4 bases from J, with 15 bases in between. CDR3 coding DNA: TGTGCCAGCAGTTTAGCTTGGCAGGGGACGGGAAACACCATATATTTT. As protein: CASSLAWQGTGNTIYF.

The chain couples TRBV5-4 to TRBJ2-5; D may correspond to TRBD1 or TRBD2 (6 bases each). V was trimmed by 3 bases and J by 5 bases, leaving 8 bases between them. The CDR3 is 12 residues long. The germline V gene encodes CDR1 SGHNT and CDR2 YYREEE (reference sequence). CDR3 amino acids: CASSWGAETQYF. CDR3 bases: TGTGCCAGCAGCTGGGGGGCGGAGACCCAGTACTTC.

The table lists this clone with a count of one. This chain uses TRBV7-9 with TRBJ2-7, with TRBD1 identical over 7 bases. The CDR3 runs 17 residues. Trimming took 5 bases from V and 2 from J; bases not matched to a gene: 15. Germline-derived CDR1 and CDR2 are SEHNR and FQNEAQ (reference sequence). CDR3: CASSGERNRGGTYEQYF. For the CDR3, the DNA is TGTGCCAGCAGCGGGGAACGGAACAGGGGCGGAACCTACGAGCAGTACTTC.

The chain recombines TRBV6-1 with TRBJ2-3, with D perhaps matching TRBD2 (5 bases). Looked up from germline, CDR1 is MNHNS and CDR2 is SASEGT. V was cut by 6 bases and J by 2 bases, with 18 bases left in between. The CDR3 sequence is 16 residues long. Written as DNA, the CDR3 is TGTGCCAGCAGGGAACCGGGAACTTATATCACAGATACGCAGTATTTT. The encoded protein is CASREPGTYITDTQYF.

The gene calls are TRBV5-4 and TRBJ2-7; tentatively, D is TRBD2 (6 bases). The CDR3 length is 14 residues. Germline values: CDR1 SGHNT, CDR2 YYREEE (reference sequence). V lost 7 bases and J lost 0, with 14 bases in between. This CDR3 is CASRTTGGSYEQYF. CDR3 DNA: TGTGCCAGCCGGACTACCGGGGGCTCCTACGAGCAGTACTTC.

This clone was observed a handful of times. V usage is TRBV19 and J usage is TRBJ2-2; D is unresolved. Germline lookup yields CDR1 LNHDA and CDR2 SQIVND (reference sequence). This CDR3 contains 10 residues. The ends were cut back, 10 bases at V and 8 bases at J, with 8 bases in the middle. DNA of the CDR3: TGTGCCACCTTGGAGGGGGAGCTGTTTTTT. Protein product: CATLEGELFF. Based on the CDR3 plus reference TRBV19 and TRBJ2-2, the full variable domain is DGGITQSPKYLFRKEGQNVTLSCEQNLNHDAMYWYRQDPGQGLRLIYYSQIVNDFQKGDIAEGYSVSREKKESFPLTVTSAQKNPTAFYLCATLEGELFFGEGSRLTVL.

CDR3 region: CASSYIGPREKLFF. In nucleotides, the CDR3 is TGTGCCAGCAGTTACATTGGGCCTCGGGAAAAACTGTTTTTT. The chain is built from TRBV6-5 and TRBJ1-4; D unresolved. Germline values: CDR1 MNHEY, CDR2 SVGAGI. There are 14 residues in the CDR3. With 2 bases removed from V and 8 bases from J, the gap between germline ends came to 12 bases.

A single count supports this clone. The CDR3 loop reads CASSVGSSGRNEQFF. DNA of the CDR3: TGTGCCAGCAGCGTAGGGTCTAGCGGGAGGAATGAGCAGTTCTTC. The chain recombines TRBV9 with TRBJ2-1, with 11 nucleotides matching TRBD2. CDR3 length equals 15 residues. J lost 7 bases, V lost 0 bases, and 3 bases had no gene match. Germline V lookup: CDR1 SGDLS, CDR2 YYNGEE.

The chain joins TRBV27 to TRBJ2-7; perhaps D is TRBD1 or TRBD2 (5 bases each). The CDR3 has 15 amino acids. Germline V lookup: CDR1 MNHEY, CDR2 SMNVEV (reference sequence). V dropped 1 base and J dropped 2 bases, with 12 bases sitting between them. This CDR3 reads CASSLYGAVTYEQYF. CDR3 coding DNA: TGTGCCAGCAGTTTATACGGGGCCGTAACCTACGAGCAGTACTTC.

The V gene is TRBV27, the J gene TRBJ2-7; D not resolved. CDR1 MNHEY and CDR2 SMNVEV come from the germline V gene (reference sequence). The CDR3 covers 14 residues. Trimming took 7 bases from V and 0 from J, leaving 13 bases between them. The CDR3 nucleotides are TGTGCCAGCAAGCACGGTGGCCGCTCCTACGAGCAGTACTTC. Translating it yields CASKHGGRSYEQYF.

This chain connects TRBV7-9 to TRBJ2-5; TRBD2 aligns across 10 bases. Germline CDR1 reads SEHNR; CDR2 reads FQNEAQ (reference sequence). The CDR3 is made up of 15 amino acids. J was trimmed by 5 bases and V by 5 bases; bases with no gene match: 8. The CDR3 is CASSPSGRASETQYF. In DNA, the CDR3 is TGTGCCAGCAGCCCAAGCGGGAGGGCCTCGGAGACCCAGTACTTC. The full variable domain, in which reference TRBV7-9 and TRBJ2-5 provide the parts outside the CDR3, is DTGVSQNPRHKITKRGQNVTFRCDPISEHNRLYWYRQTLGQGPEFLTYFQNEAQLEKSRLLSDRFSAERPKGSFSTLEIQRTEQGDSAMYLCASSPSGRASETQYFGPGTRLLVL.

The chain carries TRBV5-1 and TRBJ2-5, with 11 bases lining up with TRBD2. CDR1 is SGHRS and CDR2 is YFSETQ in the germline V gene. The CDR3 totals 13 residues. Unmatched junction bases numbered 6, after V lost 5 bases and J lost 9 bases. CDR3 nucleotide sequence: TGCGCCAGCAGACTAGCGGGGGACACGGCCCAGTACTTC. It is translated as CASRLAGDTAQYF.

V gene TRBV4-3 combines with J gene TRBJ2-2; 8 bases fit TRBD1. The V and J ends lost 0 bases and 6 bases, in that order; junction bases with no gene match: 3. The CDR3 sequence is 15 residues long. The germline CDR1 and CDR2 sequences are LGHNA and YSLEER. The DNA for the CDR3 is TGCGCCAGCAGCCAAGATTCGGACAGGGCCGGGGAGCTGTTTTTT. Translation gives CASSQDSDRAGELFF.

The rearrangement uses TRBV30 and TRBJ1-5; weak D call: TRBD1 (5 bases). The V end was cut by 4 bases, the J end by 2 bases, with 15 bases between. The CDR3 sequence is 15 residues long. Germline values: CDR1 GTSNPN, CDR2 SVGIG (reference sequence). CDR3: CAWTTGGLGNQPQHF. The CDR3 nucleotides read TGTGCCTGGACAACCGGGGGATTGGGCAATCAGCCCCAGCATTTT.

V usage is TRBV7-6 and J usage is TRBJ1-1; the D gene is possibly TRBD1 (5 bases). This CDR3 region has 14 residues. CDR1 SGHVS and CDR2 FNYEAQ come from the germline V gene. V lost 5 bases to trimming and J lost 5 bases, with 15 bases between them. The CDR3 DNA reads TGTGCCAGCAGCATTCAGGGTAGCATAACTGAAGCTTTCTTT. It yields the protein CASSIQGSITEAFF.

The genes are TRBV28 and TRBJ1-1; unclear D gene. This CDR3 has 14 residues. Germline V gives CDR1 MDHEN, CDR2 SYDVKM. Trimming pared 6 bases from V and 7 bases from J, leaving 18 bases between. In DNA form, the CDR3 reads TGTGCCAGCAGCGGGAGTCGGGGTTCGGGTGAAGCTTTCTTT. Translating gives CASSGSRGSGEAFF. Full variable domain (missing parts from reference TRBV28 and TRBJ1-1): DVKVTQSSRYLVKRTGEKVFLECVQDMDHENMFWYRQDPGLGLRLIYFSYDVKMKEKGDIPEGYSVSREKKERFSLILESASTNQTSMYLCASSGSRGSGEAFFGQGTRLTVV.

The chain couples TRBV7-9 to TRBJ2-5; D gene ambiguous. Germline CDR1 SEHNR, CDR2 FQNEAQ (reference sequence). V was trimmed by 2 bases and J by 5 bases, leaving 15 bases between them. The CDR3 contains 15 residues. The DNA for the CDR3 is TGTGCCAGCAGCTTAATCGAGGCCCCAAGGGAGACCCAGTACTTC. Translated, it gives CASSLIEAPRETQYF.

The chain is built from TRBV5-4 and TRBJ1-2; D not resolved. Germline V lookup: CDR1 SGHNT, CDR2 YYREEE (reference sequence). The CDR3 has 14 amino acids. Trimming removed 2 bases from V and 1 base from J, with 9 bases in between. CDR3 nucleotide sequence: TGTGCCAGCAGCTTTATTTACAGTAACTATGGCTACACCTTC. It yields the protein CASSFIYSNYGYTF. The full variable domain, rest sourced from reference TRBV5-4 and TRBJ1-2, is ETGVTQSPTHLIKTRGQQVTLRCSSQSGHNTVSWYQQALGQGPQFIFQYYREEENGRGNFPPRFSGLQFPNYSSELNVNALELDDSALYLCASSFIYSNYGYTFGSGTRLTVV.

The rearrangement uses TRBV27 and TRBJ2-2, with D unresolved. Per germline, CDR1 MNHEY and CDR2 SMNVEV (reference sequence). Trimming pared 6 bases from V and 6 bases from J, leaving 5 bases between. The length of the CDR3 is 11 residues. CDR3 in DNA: TGTGCCAGCAGCCGCTCCGGGGAGCTGTTTTTT. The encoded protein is CASSRSGELFF.

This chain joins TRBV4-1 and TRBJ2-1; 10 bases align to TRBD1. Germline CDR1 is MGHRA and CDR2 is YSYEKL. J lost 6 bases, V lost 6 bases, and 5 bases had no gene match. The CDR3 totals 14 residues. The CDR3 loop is CASSPRQGANEQFF. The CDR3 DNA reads TGCGCCAGCAGTCCCCGACAGGGGGCCAATGAGCAGTTCTTC.

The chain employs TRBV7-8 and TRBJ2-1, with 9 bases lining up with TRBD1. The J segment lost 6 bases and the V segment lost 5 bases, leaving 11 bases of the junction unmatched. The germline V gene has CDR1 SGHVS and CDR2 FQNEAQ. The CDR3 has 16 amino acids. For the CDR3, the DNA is TGTGCCAGCAGCCCCGTACACAGGGGGCCGGGCAATGAGCAGTTCTTC. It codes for CASSPVHRGPGNEQFF.

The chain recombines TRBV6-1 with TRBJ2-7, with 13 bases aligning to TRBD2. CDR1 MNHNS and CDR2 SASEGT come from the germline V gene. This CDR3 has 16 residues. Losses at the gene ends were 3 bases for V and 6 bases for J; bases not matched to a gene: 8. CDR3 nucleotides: TGTGCCAGCAGTGACCATACTAGCGGGGGGGCCGTCGAGCAGTACGTC. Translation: CASSDHTSGGAVEQYV.

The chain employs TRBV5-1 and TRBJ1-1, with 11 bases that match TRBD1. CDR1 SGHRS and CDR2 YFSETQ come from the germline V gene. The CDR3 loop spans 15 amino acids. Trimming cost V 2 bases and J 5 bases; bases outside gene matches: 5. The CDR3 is CASSLGQGARTEAFF. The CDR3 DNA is TGCGCCAGCAGCTTAGGACAGGGGGCCCGGACTGAAGCTTTCTTT.

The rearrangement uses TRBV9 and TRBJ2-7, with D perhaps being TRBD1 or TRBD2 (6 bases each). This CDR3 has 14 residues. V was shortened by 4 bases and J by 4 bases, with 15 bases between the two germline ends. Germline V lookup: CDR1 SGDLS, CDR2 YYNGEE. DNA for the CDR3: TGTGCCAGCAGCCCCGGGGGCAGTATTTACGAGCAGTACTTC. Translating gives CASSPGGSIYEQYF.

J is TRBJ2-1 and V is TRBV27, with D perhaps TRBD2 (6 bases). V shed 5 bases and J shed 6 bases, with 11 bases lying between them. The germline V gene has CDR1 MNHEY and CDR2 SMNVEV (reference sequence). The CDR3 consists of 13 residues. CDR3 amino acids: CASSPTGSNEQFF. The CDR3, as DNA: TGTGCCAGCAGTCCTACCGGGAGCAATGAGCAGTTCTTC.

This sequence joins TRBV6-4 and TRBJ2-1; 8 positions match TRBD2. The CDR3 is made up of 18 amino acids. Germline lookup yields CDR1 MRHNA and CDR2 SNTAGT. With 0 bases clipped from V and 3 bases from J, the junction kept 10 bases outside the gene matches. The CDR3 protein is CASSDSIRLGLDYNEQFF. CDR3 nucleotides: TGTGCCAGCAGTGACTCTATTAGATTGGGACTAGACTACAATGAGCAGTTCTTC.